These 16 T cell receptor beta chains share one sample of origin, sequenced in a study of cytomegalovirus exposure and HLA in healthy donors. PCR primers comprised 60 Vbeta and 13 Jbeta primers. This table comes from immunoSEQ multiplex PCR, and its TCRdb copy is limited to in-frame clones, with some not included. The sample has about 200,000 clones; the top ten hold more than 0.95%. The sample consisted of PBMCs. Every receptor here comes from a girl aged 2-10 years in good health and CMV-seropositive.

The chain has TRBV28 and TRBJ1-4; D perhaps matches TRBD1 (6 bases). The germline V gene encodes CDR1 MDHEN and CDR2 SYDVKM. Between the trimmed V and J ends, which lost 4 bases and 8 bases, there was a span of 8 bases. This CDR3 has 12 amino acids. The CDR3 region is CASSYGTEKLFF. Written as DNA, the CDR3 is TGTGCCAGCAGTTATGGGACAGAAAAACTGTTTTTT.

The V and J genes are TRBV18 and TRBJ2-7; 10 bases are shared with TRBD1. After removal of 4 bases from V and 5 bases from J, the junction contained 8 bases not matched to a gene. Germline-derived CDR1 and CDR2 are KGHSH and LQKENI. The CDR3 has 15 residues. CDR3 nucleotides: TGTGCCAGCTCACTACCCCGGGACAGGGGCCACGAGCAGTACTTC. The encoded protein is CASSLPRDRGHEQYF.

V is TRBV6-5 and J is TRBJ2-7; D is possibly TRBD1 (6 bases). The length of the CDR3 is 14 residues. Trimming stripped 7 bases from V and 3 bases from J, with 16 bases between. Germline CDR1 is MNHEY and CDR2 is SVGAGI. The CDR3 coding sequence is TGTGCCAGCAACCGGGACACCGAGTTCTACGAGCAGTACTTC. It codes for CASNRDTEFYEQYF.

The chain recombines TRBV7-9 with TRBJ2-2; D possibly corresponds to TRBD2 (6 bases). The CDR3 spans 13 residues. The V gene's germline CDR1 is SEHNR and CDR2 FQNEAQ (reference sequence). Trimming shortened V by 3 bases and J by 5 bases, and 7 bases separated the two germline ends. Here the CDR3 reads CASSFGGTGELFF. The CDR3 DNA is TGTGCCAGCAGCTTTGGGGGGACCGGGGAGCTGTTTTTT.

V is TRBV2 and J is TRBJ2-7; 7 bases fit TRBD1. The germline V gene encodes CDR1 SNHLY and CDR2 FYNNEI. J was trimmed by 0 bases and V by 5 bases; bases with no gene match: 4. The CDR3 runs to 14 residues. As DNA, the CDR3 is TGTGCCAGCAGTCTACAGGGGAGCTCCTACGAGCAGTACTTC. Its translation is CASSLQGSSYEQYF.

This rearrangement joins TRBV6-1 to TRBJ2-2; tentative D call: TRBD2 (5 bases). The CDR3 length is 15 residues. Germline lookup yields CDR1 MNHNS and CDR2 SASEGT. The ends were cut back, 7 bases at V and 4 bases at J, with 16 bases in the middle. CDR3 in DNA: TGTGCCAGCAACTCGACGGGGTGGGTCACCGGGGAGCTGTTTTTT. As protein: CASNSTGWVTGELFF.

V gene TRBV14 combines with J gene TRBJ2-1; 10 positions match TRBD1. J gave up 2 bases and V 4 bases, and 8 bases lay outside the gene matches. Per the germline V gene, CDR1 is SGHDN and CDR2 is FVKESK. The CDR3 spans 17 residues. CDR3 sequence: CASSPGPDRGPYNEQFF. The DNA for the CDR3 is TGTGCCAGCAGCCCGGGGCCTGACAGGGGGCCCTACAATGAGCAGTTCTTC. The variable domain in full, with the rest retrieved from reference TRBV14 and TRBJ2-1, is EAGVTQFPSHSVIEKGQTVTLRCDPISGHDNLYWYRRVMGKEIKFLLHFVKESKQDESGMPNNRFLAERTGGTYSTLKVQPAELEDSGVYFCASSPGPDRGPYNEQFFGPGTRLTVL.

J is TRBJ2-7 and V is TRBV7-9, with a tentative D call TRBD1 (8 bases). The germline CDR1 and CDR2 sequences are SEHNR and FQNEAQ (reference sequence). The CDR3 spans 16 residues. Trimming removed 4 bases from V and 3 bases from J, with 19 bases in between. CDR3 residues: CASSWGHRGGNYEQYF. The CDR3, as DNA: TGTGCCAGCAGCTGGGGGCACAGGGGGGGCAACTACGAGCAGTACTTC. The variable domain in full, with the rest retrieved from reference TRBV7-9 and TRBJ2-7, is DTGVSQNPRHKITKRGQNVTFRCDPISEHNRLYWYRQTLGQGPEFLTYFQNEAQLEKSRLLSDRFSAERPKGSFSTLEIQRTEQGDSAMYLCASSWGHRGGNYEQYFGPGTRLTVT.

The chain has TRBV11-2 and TRBJ1-1; possible D gene TRBD1, 5 bases. Trimming cost V 2 bases and J 3 bases, with 13 bases left between them. Per germline, CDR1 SGHAT and CDR2 FQNNGV. This CDR3 is 15 amino acids long. As DNA, the CDR3 is TGTGCCAGCAGCTTATCCGGCGACAGAGACACTGAAGCTTTCTTT. Its protein product is CASSLSGDRDTEAFF.

CDR3 region: CASSSSGYTDTQYF. The DNA of the CDR3 is TGTGCCAGTAGCTCTAGCGGGTACACAGATACGCAGTATTTT. The rearrangement uses TRBV19 and TRBJ2-3; 8 bases map to TRBD2. The CDR3 is made up of 14 amino acids. Unmatched junction bases numbered 4, after V lost 6 bases and J lost 2 bases. Germline CDR1 reads LNHDA; CDR2 reads SQIVND (reference sequence).

The rearrangement links TRBV28 to TRBJ2-7; 8 bases agree with TRBD2. Germline V CDR1 and CDR2: MDHEN, SYDVKM. The CDR3 has 18 residues. Germline trimming cut 2 bases from V and 2 bases from J; bases unmatched to any gene: 14. CDR3 in DNA: TGTGCCAGCAGTTTAGTCCTAGCGGGCTTCGTCCGGACCTACGAGCAGTACTTC. Protein product: CASSLVLAGFVRTYEQYF.

The chain employs TRBV5-4 and TRBJ2-7, with 10 positions matching TRBD1. The CDR3 has 14 residues. CDR1 and CDR2 (germline): SGHNT, YYREEE (reference sequence). Losses at the gene ends were 4 bases for V and 4 bases for J; bases not matched to a gene: 5. The CDR3 region has the DNA TGTGCCAGCAGCCCGGGACAGGGGAGGTACGAGCAGTACTTC. As protein: CASSPGQGRYEQYF.

The chain employs TRBV27 and TRBJ1-6; no definite D call. V dropped 4 bases and J dropped 12 bases, with 13 bases sitting between them. CDR1 is MNHEY and CDR2 is SMNVEV in the germline V gene (reference sequence). The CDR3 spans 13 residues. The CDR3 bases are TGTGCCAGCAGTTATTTCAGTGGGAGACCCCTCCACTTT. It encodes CASSYFSGRPLHF.

The chain carries TRBV9 and TRBJ2-7; 8 positions agree with TRBD1. The CDR3 covers 15 residues. Trimming removed 4 bases from V and 7 bases from J; junction bases left unmatched: 13. CDR1 is SGDLS, CDR2 YYNGEE, per germline. For the CDR3, the DNA is TGTGCCAGCAGCTTGGGACAGGAGATCTTTTGGGAGCAGTACTTC. Translating it yields CASSLGQEIFWEQYF.

The CDR3 DNA reads TGTGCCATCAGTCGCGGGGGGACTAGGAATGAGCAGTTCTTC. It codes for CAISRGGTRNEQFF. This chain uses TRBV10-3 with TRBJ2-1, with 8 nucleotides matching TRBD2. V lost 5 bases to trimming and J lost 7 bases; unmatched junction nucleotides: 7. CDR1 is ENHRY, CDR2 SYGVKD, per germline. CDR3 length: 14 residues.

The chain couples TRBV9 to TRBJ2-2; D unresolved. Looked up from germline, CDR1 is SGDLS and CDR2 is YYNGEE. The CDR3 runs 14 residues. Trimming removed 4 bases at V and 4 bases at J, with 11 bases between. The CDR3 is CASSTPPGTGELFF. For the CDR3, the DNA is TGTGCCAGCAGCACCCCCCCGGGCACCGGGGAGCTGTTTTTT.